The source of this TCR beta chain is a study of cytomegalovirus exposure and HLA in healthy donors. V was clipped by 4 bases and J by 2 bases; unmatched bases: 5. Germline CDR1 LNHDA, CDR2 SQIVND (reference sequence). CDR3 length equals 15 residues. It was with 60 Vbeta and 13 Jbeta primers that the PCR ran. Using immunoSEQ multiplex PCR, the repertoire was profiled, and TCRdb retains in-frame clones only, with some absent. The table has under 200,000 clones, 70% to 80% seen once. The chain is built from TRBV19 and TRBJ1-5; 7 nucleotides match TRBD1. Specimen: PBMCs. The clonotype was recovered from a man aged 45-65 years in good health and CMV-seropositive. The CDR3 DNA sequence: TGTGCCAGTAGTACAACAGGGGTCGGCAATCAGCCCCAGCATTTT. Protein product: CASSTTGVGNQPQHF.